What follows are 13 T cell receptor beta chains derived from one specimen sequenced in a study of blood T cells in healthy people across ages. Primers used in a second PCR of roughly 7 to 12 cycles were a sample-barcoded 5' primer and a J-beta primer mix. TCRdb ran MiXCR on the 5' RACE reads and lists one entry per CDR3 protein. There are roughly 830,000 distinct CDR3 sequences in the sample; under 80% occur only once, and around a quarter lies in the top ten. Sequencing was done on a sample of blood. The receptors derive from a man aged 25-45 years in good health.

The chain carries TRBV29-1 and TRBJ2-3; 11 nucleotides agree with TRBD1. This CDR3 region has 12 residues. Germline loops: CDR1 SQVTM, CDR2 ANQGSEA. The junction had 1 base not matched to a gene; V was cut back by 7 bases and J by 4 bases. CDR3 bases: TGCAGCGGGGACAGGGGGGCAGATACGCAGTATTTT. Translation: CSGDRGADTQYF.

Remarks on this clonotype: A much more abundant neighbour one base away suggests this may be a read error. This rearrangement joins TRBV6-6 to TRBJ2-5; D perhaps matches TRBD2 (5 bases). V was trimmed by 1 base and J by 0 bases, leaving 12 bases between them. The length of the CDR3 is 16 residues. Germline V gives CDR1 MNHNY, CDR2 SVGAGI (reference sequence). The DNA for the CDR3 is TGTGCCAGCAGTTACTTGAGGGAACAGTACCAAGAGACCCAGTACTTC. It is translated as CASSYLREQYQETQYF.

The J gene is TRBJ1-6, the V gene TRBV2; weak D call: TRBD1 (6 bases). This CDR3 is 15 amino acids long. The germline CDR1 and CDR2 sequences are SNHLY and FYNNEI. Trimming pared 4 bases from V and 5 bases from J, leaving 12 bases between. The CDR3 DNA reads TGTGCCAGCAGTGCGAGGGACACCCATAATTCACCCCTCCACTTT. Encoded protein: CASSARDTHNSPLHF.

V is TRBV3-1 and J is TRBJ2-7; no clear D. This CDR3 is built from 15 residues. From germline, CDR1 is LGHDT and CDR2 YNNKEL (reference sequence). V lost 4 bases and J 7 bases, leaving 20 bases between the germline ends. The chain's CDR3 is CASSPNRVRINEQYF. The CDR3 DNA is TGTGCCAGCAGCCCAAATAGGGTGAGGATCAATGAGCAGTACTTC.

The rearrangement uses TRBV7-8 and TRBJ2-5; TRBD1 or TRBD2 may be the D gene (5 bases each). From germline, CDR1 is SGHVS and CDR2 FQNEAQ. V lost 0 bases and J 2 bases, leaving 10 bases between the germline ends. This CDR3 is 15 amino acids long. CDR3 DNA: TGTGCCAGCAGCTTAGCGGGACGGACTCAAGAGACCCAGTACTTC. Protein product: CASSLAGRTQETQYF.

The rearrangement joins TRBV7-2 to TRBJ2-5; TRBD2 matches 11 bases. The CDR3 contains 15 residues. Germline trimming cut 5 bases from V and 5 bases from J; bases unmatched to any gene: 7. Germline V gene lookup returns CDR1 SGHTA and CDR2 FQGNSA. The CDR3 DNA reads as TGTGCCAGCAGCCTCCTAGCGGGGGGTGGGGAGACCCAGTACTTC. Its protein product is CASSLLAGGGETQYF.

This clonotype occurred a few times. This chain uses TRBV9 with TRBJ2-7; 9 bases are a match to TRBD1. J lost 1 base, V lost 3 bases, and 5 bases had no gene match. The CDR3 spans 15 residues. In germline, CDR1 is SGDLS, CDR2 YYNGEE. The CDR3 DNA reads TGTGCCAGCAGCGAAACAGGGGGCACGTCCTACGAGCAGTACTTC. It is translated as CASSETGGTSYEQYF.

The chain employs TRBV30 and TRBJ2-4; weak D call: TRBD2 (6 bases). In germline, CDR1 is GTSNPN, CDR2 SVGIG (reference sequence). Trimming removed 3 bases at V and 13 bases at J, with 13 bases between. This CDR3 contains 11 residues. The CDR3 loop is CAWRVGGIQYF. Written as DNA, the CDR3 is TGTGCCTGGAGGGTTGGGGGGATACAGTACTTC.

Only a few counts were recorded for this clonotype. The V gene is TRBV12-3 or TRBV12-4, the J gene TRBJ2-1; TRBD2 matches 7 bases. This CDR3 is 14 amino acids long. The junction had 5 bases not matched to a gene; V was cut back by 1 base and J by 8 bases. The CDR3 sequence: CASSLVGGWDEQFF. In nucleotides, the CDR3 is TGTGCCAGCAGTTTAGTCGGGGGGTGGGATGAGCAGTTCTTC.

The chain has TRBV30 and TRBJ2-7; D unresolved. CDR3 size: 12 residues. The V gene's germline CDR1 is GTSNPN and CDR2 SVGIG (reference sequence). Between the trimmed V and J ends, which lost 3 bases and 6 bases, there was a span of 12 bases. DNA of the CDR3: TGTGCCTGGAGAACAATGGGTTTCGAGCAGTACTTC. It translates to CAWRTMGFEQYF.

The CDR3 here is CASSARTEQRYEQYF. CDR3 DNA sequence: TGTGCCAGCAGCGCTCGGACAGAGCAGAGATACGAGCAGTACTTC. V is TRBV6-1 and J is TRBJ2-7, with D tentatively TRBD1 (6 bases). V was trimmed by 6 bases and J by 4 bases, leaving 19 bases between them. The CDR3 is 15 residues long. Germline CDR1 and CDR2: MNHNS and SASEGT.

The gene calls are TRBV6-1 and TRBJ2-3; D call uncertain. The CDR3 covers 13 residues. Trimming pared 7 bases from V and 2 bases from J, leaving 10 bases between. Germline-derived CDR1 and CDR2 are MNHNS and SASEGT. As DNA, the CDR3 is TGTGCCAGCACGTTGCGGATCACAGATACGCAGTATTTT. Translating gives CASTLRITDTQYF.

The chain uses TRBV28 and TRBJ1-5; 7 nucleotides match TRBD1. The J segment lost 5 bases and the V segment lost 7 bases, leaving 8 bases of the junction unmatched. The CDR3 is 14 residues long. Per the germline V gene, CDR1 is MDHEN and CDR2 is SYDVKM. The CDR3 DNA reads TGTGCCAGCACTCTAACAGGGGTCGATCAGCCCCAGCATTTT. It encodes CASTLTGVDQPQHF.